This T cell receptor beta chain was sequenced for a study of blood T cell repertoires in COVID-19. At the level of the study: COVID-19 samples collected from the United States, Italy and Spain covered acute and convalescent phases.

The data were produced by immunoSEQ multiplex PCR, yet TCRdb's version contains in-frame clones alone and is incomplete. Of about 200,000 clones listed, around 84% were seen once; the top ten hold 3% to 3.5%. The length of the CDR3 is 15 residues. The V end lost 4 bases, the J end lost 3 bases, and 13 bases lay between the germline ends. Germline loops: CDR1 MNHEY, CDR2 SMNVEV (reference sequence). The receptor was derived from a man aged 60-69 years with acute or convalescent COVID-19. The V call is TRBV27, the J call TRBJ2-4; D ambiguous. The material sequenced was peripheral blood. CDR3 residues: CASSSLGVGKNIQYF. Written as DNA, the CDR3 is TGTGCCAGCAGTTCTTTGGGCGTCGGCAAAAACATTCAGTACTTC.